This T cell receptor (beta chain) was profiled in a study of patients and donors after allogeneic stem cell transplantation. MiXCR was run by TCRdb on the RT-PCR reads, yielding one entry per CDR3 protein. The sample yields over 130,000 distinct CDR3 sequences, roughly 35% seen once. Trimming pared 5 bases from V and 7 bases from J, leaving 14 bases between. The CDR3 spans 13 residues. Source material: blood, either unsorted or a sorted T cell fraction (not recorded which). The origin of this receptor is a human donor who was either an allogeneic HSCT recipient or a stem cell or donor lymphocyte infusion donor (not recorded which). It is not recorded whose cells these are; they may come from a transplant donor. The chain employs TRBV12-3 or TRBV12-4 and TRBJ1-2; maybe TRBD1 (5 bases). The CDR3 here is CASSRGGAGGYTF. In DNA, the CDR3 is TGTGCCAGCAGTCGTGGGGGAGCTGGTGGCTACACCTTC.